This entry concerns a single TCR beta chain. Authors' data handling: Estimation of nucleated cell counts was performed using reference gene primer amplification. Method: immunoSEQ multiplex PCR; TCRdb's copy keeps in-frame clones and lacks some. The V and J calls and the clone size are those of that table, but D and trimming were determined from the DNA. The sample lists around 180,000 clones, roughly 84% occurring once. The data were taken from a study of blood T cell repertoires in COVID-19. Study overall: Acute and convalescent COVID-19 specimens originated in the United States, Italy and Spain. The cDNA or gDNA used as material had been derived from T cells, B-cell-depleted T cells, or PBMCs.

The ends lost 7 bases at V and 2 bases at J; junction bases unmatched: 8. The CDR3 totals 15 residues. Germline CDR1 LNHDA, CDR2 SQIVND (reference sequence). Source material: peripheral blood. This sequence joins TRBV19 and TRBJ1-5, with 7 bases matching TRBD1. The TCR sequence derives from an elderly woman with active or convalescent COVID-19. The chain's CDR3 is CASTSGGSRNQPQHF. The CDR3 DNA sequence: TGTGCCAGTACGTCAGGGGGTAGTCGCAATCAGCCCCAGCATTTT. Together with reference TRBV19 and TRBJ1-5, the CDR3 gives the full variable domain: DGGITQSPKYLFRKEGQNVTLSCEQNLNHDAMYWYRQDPGQGLRLIYYSQIVNDFQKGDIAEGYSVSREKKESFPLTVTSAQKNPTAFYLCASTSGGSRNQPQHFGDGTRLSIL.